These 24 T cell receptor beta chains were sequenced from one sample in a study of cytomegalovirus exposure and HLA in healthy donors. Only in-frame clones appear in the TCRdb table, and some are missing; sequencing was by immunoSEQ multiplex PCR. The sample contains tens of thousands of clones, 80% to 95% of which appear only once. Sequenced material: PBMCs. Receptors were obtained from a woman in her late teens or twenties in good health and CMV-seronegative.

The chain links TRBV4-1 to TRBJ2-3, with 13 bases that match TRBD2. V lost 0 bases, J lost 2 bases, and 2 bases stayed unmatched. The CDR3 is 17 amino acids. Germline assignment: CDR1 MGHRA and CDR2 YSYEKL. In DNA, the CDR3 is TGCGCCAGCAGCCAAGATGGACTAGCGGGAGACACAGATACGCAGTATTTT. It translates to CASSQDGLAGDTDTQYF.

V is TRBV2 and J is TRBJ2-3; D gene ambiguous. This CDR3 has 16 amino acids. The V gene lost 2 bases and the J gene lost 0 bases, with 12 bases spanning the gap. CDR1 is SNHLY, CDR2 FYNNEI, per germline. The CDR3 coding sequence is TGTGCCAGCAGTGAATTTTCGGCTAGTAGCACAGATACGCAGTATTTT. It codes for CASSEFSASSTDTQYF.

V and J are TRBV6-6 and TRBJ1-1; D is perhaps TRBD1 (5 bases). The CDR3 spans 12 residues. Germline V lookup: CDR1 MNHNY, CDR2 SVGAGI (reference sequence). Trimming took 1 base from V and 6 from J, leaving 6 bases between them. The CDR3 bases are TGTGCCAGCAGTTACTGGGGCTCTGAAGCTTTCTTT. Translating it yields CASSYWGSEAFF.

The CDR3 DNA is TGTGCCAGCAGTGACGAGACGGGTCTGGCCAAAAACATTCAGTACTTC. Its translation is CASSDETGLAKNIQYF. The chain uses TRBV2 and TRBJ2-4; no clear D gene. The CDR3 loop spans 16 amino acids. CDR1 is SNHLY and CDR2 is FYNNEI in the germline V gene. V was shortened by 3 bases and J by 1 base, with 13 bases between the two germline ends.

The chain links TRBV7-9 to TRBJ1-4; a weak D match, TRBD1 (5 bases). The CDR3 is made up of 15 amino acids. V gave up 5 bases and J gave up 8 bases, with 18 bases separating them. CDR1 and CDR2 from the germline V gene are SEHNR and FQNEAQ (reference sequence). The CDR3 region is CASSPPGPAGEKLFF. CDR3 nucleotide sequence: TGTGCCAGCAGCCCTCCCGGTCCCGCAGGGGAAAAACTGTTTTTT. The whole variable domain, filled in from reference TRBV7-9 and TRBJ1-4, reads DTGVSQNPRHKITKRGQNVTFRCDPISEHNRLYWYRQTLGQGPEFLTYFQNEAQLEKSRLLSDRFSAERPKGSFSTLEIQRTEQGDSAMYLCASSPPGPAGEKLFFGSGTQLSVL.

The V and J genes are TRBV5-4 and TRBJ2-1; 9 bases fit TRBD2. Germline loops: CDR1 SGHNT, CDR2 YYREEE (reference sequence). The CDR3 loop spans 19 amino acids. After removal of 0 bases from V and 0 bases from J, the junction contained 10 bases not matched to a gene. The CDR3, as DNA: TGTGCCAGCAGCTTGGACGACTGGCGGGGGGGACTCTCCTACAATGAGCAGTTCTTC. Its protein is CASSLDDWRGGLSYNEQFF.

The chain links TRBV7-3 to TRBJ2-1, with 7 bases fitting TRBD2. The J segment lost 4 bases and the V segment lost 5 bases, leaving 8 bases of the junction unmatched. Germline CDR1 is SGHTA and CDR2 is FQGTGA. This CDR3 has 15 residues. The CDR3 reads CASSRGTTIYNEQFF. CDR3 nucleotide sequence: TGTGCCAGCAGCCGAGGGACTACCATTTACAATGAGCAGTTCTTC.

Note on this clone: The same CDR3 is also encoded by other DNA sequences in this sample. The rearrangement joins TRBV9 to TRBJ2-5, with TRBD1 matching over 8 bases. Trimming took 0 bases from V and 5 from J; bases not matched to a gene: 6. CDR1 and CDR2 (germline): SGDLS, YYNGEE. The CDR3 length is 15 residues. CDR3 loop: CASSVEDRAEETQYF. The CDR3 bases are TGTGCCAGCAGCGTAGAGGACAGGGCCGAGGAGACCCAGTACTTC.

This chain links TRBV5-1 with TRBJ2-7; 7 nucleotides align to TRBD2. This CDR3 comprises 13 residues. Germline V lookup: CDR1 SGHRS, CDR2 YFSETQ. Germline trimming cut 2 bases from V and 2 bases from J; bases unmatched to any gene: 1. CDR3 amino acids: CASSFGGTYEQYF. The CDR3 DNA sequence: TGCGCCAGCAGCTTCGGGGGGACCTACGAGCAGTACTTC.

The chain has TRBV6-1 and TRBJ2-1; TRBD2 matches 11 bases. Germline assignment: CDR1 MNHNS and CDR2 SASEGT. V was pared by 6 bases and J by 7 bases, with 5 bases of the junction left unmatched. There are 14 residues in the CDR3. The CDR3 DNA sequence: TGTGCCAGCAGACTATTAGCGGGGGGGAATGAGCAGTTCTTC. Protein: CASRLLAGGNEQFF.

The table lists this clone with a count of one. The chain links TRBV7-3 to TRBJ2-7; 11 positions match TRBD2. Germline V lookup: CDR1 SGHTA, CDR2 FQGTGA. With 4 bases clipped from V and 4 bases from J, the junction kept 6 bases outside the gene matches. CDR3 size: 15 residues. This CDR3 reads CASSCTSGSAYEQYF. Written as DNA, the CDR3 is TGTGCCAGCAGCTGCACTAGCGGGAGTGCATACGAGCAGTACTTC.

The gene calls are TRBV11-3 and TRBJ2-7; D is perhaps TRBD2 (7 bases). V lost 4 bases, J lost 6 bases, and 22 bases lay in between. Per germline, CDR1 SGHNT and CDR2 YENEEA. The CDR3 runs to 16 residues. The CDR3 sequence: CASSSGDYEGVGEQYF. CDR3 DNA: TGTGCCAGCAGCTCCGGGGACTACGAGGGGGTGGGCGAGCAGTACTTC.

CDR3 in amino acids: CASTRGGHTEAFF. The CDR3 DNA sequence: TGTGCCAGCACCCGGGGAGGGCACACTGAAGCTTTCTTT. V is TRBV28 and J is TRBJ1-1; D not certain. The length of the CDR3 is 13 residues. V lost 7 bases, J lost 3 bases, and 12 bases lay in between. The germline V gene has CDR1 MDHEN and CDR2 SYDVKM.

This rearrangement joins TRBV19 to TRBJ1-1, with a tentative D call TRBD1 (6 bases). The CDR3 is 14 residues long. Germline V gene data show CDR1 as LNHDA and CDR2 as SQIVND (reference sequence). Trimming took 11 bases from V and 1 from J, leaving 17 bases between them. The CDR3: CASRRGSSNTEAFF. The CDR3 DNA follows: TGTGCCTCCAGAAGGGGGTCATCGAACACTGAAGCTTTCTTT.

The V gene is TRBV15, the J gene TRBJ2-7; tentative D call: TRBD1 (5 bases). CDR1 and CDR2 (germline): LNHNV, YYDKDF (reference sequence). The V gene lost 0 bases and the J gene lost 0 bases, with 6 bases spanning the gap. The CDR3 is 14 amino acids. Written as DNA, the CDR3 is TGTGCCACCAGCAGAGATGGACACTCCTACGAGCAGTACTTC. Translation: CATSRDGHSYEQYF.

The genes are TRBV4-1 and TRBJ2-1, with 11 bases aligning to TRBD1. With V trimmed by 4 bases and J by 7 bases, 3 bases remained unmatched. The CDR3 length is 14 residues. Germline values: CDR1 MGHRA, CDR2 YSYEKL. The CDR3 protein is CASSLWDRGNEQFF. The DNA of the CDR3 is TGCGCCAGCAGCCTTTGGGACAGGGGGAATGAGCAGTTCTTC.

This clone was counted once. As DNA, the CDR3 is TGTGCCAGCATCATGGGACTAGCGGGATACAATGAGCAGTTCTTC. Its translation is CASIMGLAGYNEQFF. The V call is TRBV11-2, the J call TRBJ2-1; 13 bases map to TRBD2. V was clipped by 7 bases and J by 4 bases; unmatched bases: 4. The CDR3 has 15 residues. CDR1 and CDR2 from the germline V gene are SGHAT and FQNNGV.

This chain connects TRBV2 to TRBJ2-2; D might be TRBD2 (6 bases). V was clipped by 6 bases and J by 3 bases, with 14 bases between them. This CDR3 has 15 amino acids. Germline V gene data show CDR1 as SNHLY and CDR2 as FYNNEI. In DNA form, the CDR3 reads TGTGCCAGCAGAAGACTAGAAATTGACACCGGGGAGCTGTTTTTT. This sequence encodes CASRRLEIDTGELFF. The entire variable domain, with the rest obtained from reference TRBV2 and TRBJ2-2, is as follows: EPEVTQTPSHQVTQMGQEVILRCVPISNHLYFYWYRQILGQKVEFLVSFYNNEISEKSEIFDDQFSVERPDGSNFTLKIRSTKLEDSAMYFCASRRLEIDTGELFFGEGSRLTVL.

The CDR3 region is CAWSTGSSTDTQYF. CDR3 DNA sequence: TGTGCCTGGAGTACCGGGTCTAGCACAGATACGCAGTATTTT. The J gene is TRBJ2-3, the V gene TRBV30; D is unresolved. The germline CDR1 and CDR2 sequences are GTSNPN and SVGIG (reference sequence). V lost 2 bases, J lost 0 bases, and 9 bases lay in between. This CDR3 comprises 14 residues.

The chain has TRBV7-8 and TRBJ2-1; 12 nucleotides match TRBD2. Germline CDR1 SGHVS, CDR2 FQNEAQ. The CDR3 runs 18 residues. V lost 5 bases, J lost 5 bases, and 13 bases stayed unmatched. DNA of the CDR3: TGTGCCAGCAGCCCTCTAGCGGGAGGGCCCGCCACTGACAATGAGCAGTTCTTC. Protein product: CASSPLAGGPATDNEQFF.

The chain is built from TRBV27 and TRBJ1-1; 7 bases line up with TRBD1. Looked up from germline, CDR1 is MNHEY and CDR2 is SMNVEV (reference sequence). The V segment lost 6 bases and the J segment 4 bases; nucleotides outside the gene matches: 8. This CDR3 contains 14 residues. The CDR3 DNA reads TGTGCCAGCAGGTGGACAGGTGAGGGCACTGAAGCTTTCTTT. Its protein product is CASRWTGEGTEAFF.

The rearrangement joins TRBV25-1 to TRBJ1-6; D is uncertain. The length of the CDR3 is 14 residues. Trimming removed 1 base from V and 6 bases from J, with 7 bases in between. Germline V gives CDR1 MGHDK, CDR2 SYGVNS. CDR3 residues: CASSESYFNSPLHF. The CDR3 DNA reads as TGTGCCAGCAGTGAATCCTACTTTAATTCACCCCTCCACTTT.

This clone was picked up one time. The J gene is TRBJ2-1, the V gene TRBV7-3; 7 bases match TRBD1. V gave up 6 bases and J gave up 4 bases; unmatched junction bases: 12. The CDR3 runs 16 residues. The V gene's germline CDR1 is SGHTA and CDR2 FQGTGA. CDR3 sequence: CASSPETGTTYNEQFF. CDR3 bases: TGTGCCAGCAGTCCTGAGACAGGGACCACTTACAATGAGCAGTTCTTC.

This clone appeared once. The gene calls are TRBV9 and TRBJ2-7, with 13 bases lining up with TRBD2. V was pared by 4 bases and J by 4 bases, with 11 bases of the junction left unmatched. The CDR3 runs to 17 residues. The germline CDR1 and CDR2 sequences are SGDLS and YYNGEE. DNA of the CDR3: TGTGCCAGCAGCCCCATGGAGGGACTAGCGGGAATGTACGAGCAGTACTTC. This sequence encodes CASSPMEGLAGMYEQYF.